Each of the 12 T cell receptor beta chains below was sequenced from the same sample in a study of cytomegalovirus exposure and HLA in healthy donors. 60 Vbeta and 13 Jbeta primers were used in PCR. The protocol was immunoSEQ multiplex PCR, while the TCRdb copy is restricted to in-frame clones and leaves out a portion. The repertoire consists of about 87,000 clones, with approximately 69% occurring once and the leading ten covering about a fifth. Sequencing used PBMCs. The receptors were sampled from a man younger than 45 in good health and CMV-seropositive.

This chain links TRBV19 with TRBJ1-5; D is unclear. V lost 4 bases and J 4 bases, leaving 17 bases between the germline ends. From germline, CDR1 is LNHDA and CDR2 SQIVND (reference sequence). This CDR3 region has 16 residues. CDR3 loop: CASSTGDRGWNQPQHF. The CDR3 region has the DNA TGTGCCAGTAGTACCGGAGATCGAGGATGGAATCAGCCCCAGCATTTT.

This clone was counted once. The gene calls are TRBV7-8 and TRBJ2-7; 9 bases are shared with TRBD1. The CDR3 runs 13 residues. Trimming removed 6 bases from V and 5 bases from J; junction bases left unmatched: 5. CDR1 and CDR2 from the germline V gene are SGHVS and FQNEAQ. This CDR3 is CASRRDRVDEQYF. CDR3 in DNA: TGTGCCAGCAGAAGGGACAGGGTAGACGAGCAGTACTTC.

The chain has TRBV7-9 and TRBJ1-1, with 11 bases identical to TRBD1. V lost 6 bases and J lost 5; bases outside the gene matches: 14. In germline, CDR1 is SEHNR, CDR2 FQNEAQ (reference sequence). The CDR3 contains 17 residues. CDR3: CASRDGQGAPRGTEAFF. DNA of the CDR3: TGTGCCAGCAGGGATGGACAGGGGGCTCCCCGAGGGACTGAAGCTTTCTTT.

V usage is TRBV5-1 and J usage is TRBJ1-5; D is uncertain. Trimming took off 0 bases at V and 0 bases at J, with 7 bases between the two ends. The CDR3 extends over 15 amino acids. Germline CDR1 is SGHRS and CDR2 is YFSETQ. The CDR3 here is CASSLVPDSNQPQHF. In nucleotides, the CDR3 is TGCGCCAGCAGCTTGGTGCCAGATAGCAATCAGCCCCAGCATTTT.

V and J are TRBV2 and TRBJ2-7, with 8 bases identical to TRBD1. The CDR3 is 13 amino acids. The junction had 7 bases not matched to a gene; V was cut back by 6 bases and J by 6 bases. CDR1 and CDR2 from the germline V gene are SNHLY and FYNNEI. The CDR3 sequence is CASRGTGGLEQYF. DNA for the CDR3: TGTGCCAGCAGAGGGACAGGAGGGCTCGAGCAGTACTTC.

This clone rates as medium-sized. V is TRBV6-5 and J is TRBJ1-4, with a weak D call TRBD1 (5 bases). Germline V lookup: CDR1 MNHEY, CDR2 SVGAGI. V shed 0 bases and J shed 6 bases, with 11 bases lying between them. This CDR3 has 15 residues. CDR3 region: CASSYSGGTYEKLFF. The CDR3 DNA reads TGTGCCAGCAGTTACTCGGGGGGGACCTATGAAAAACTGTTTTTT.

This clone showed up just a few times. This chain's CDR3 is CASSQVTGLTEAFF. The CDR3 DNA is TGCGCCAGCAGCCAAGTGACAGGGCTGACTGAAGCTTTCTTT. The chain recombines TRBV4-1 with TRBJ1-1, with 7 bases identical to TRBD1. Germline CDR1 reads MGHRA; CDR2 reads YSYEKL. This CDR3 comprises 14 residues. The V segment lost 1 base and the J segment 5 bases; nucleotides outside the gene matches: 4.

The CDR3 spells CASSTTSGGMNEQFF. CDR3 nucleotides: TGTGCCAGCAGCACGACTAGCGGGGGAATGAATGAGCAGTTCTTC. The chain is built from TRBV7-3 and TRBJ2-1; the match to TRBD2 covers 12 bases. V lost 5 bases, J lost 7 bases, and 6 bases stayed unmatched. The CDR3 runs 15 residues. Germline V CDR1 and CDR2: SGHTA, FQGTGA.

The chain has TRBV5-1 and TRBJ1-5, with D possibly TRBD1 on 6 matching bases. Germline V gives CDR1 SGHRS, CDR2 YFSETQ. CDR3 length: 15 amino acids. Trimming cost V 0 bases and J 6 bases, with 13 bases left between them. The CDR3 sequence is CASSLGGGPGQPQHF. The CDR3, as DNA: TGCGCCAGCAGCTTGGGAGGGGGTCCGGGTCAGCCCCAGCATTTT. Looking up the rest from reference TRBV5-1 and TRBJ1-5 gives the full variable domain: KAGVTQTPRYLIKTRGQQVTLSCSPISGHRSVSWYQQTPGQGLQFLFEYFSETQRNKGNFPGRFSGRQFSNSRSEMNVSTLELGDSALYLCASSLGGGPGQPQHFGDGTRLSIL.

This chain connects TRBV5-6 to TRBJ1-2; D is ambiguous. This CDR3 is 14 amino acids long. CDR1 is SGHDT and CDR2 is YYEEEE in the germline V gene. V dropped 0 bases and J dropped 3 bases, with 9 bases sitting between them. The CDR3 loop is CASSLVREDYGYTF. The CDR3 coding sequence is TGTGCCAGCAGCTTGGTCCGGGAGGACTATGGCTACACCTTC.

This chain links TRBV6-5 with TRBJ2-1; D may be TRBD1 (5 bases). V lost 8 bases and J lost 7, with 9 bases in between. The CDR3 contains 11 residues. In germline, CDR1 is MNHEY, CDR2 SVGAGI. DNA for the CDR3: TGTGCCAGCCTCCAGGGAAATGAGCAGTTCTTC. It yields the protein CASLQGNEQFF.

The V gene is TRBV19, the J gene TRBJ2-3, with no clear D. V shed 4 bases and J shed 2 bases, with 10 bases lying between them. This CDR3 has 14 residues. The germline V gene encodes CDR1 LNHDA and CDR2 SQIVND (reference sequence). For the CDR3, the DNA is TGTGCCAGTAGTAACCGTGGCCCCACAGATACGCAGTATTTT. Its protein is CASSNRGPTDTQYF.